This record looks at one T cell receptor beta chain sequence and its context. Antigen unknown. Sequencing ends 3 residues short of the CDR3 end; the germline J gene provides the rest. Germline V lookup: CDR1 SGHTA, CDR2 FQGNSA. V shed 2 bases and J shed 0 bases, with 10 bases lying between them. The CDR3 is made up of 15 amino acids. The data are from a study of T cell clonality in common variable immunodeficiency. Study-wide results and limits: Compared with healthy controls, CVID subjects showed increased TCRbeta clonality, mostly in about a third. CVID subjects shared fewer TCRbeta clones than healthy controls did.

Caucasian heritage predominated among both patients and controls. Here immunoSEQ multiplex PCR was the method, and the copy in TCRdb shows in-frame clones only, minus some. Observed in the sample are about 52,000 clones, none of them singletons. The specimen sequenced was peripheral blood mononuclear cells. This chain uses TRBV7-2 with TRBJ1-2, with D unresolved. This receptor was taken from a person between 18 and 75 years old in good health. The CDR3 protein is CASSLSGLSNYGYTF. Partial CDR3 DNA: TGTGCCAGCAGCTTATCTGGCCTCTCTAACTATGGC.